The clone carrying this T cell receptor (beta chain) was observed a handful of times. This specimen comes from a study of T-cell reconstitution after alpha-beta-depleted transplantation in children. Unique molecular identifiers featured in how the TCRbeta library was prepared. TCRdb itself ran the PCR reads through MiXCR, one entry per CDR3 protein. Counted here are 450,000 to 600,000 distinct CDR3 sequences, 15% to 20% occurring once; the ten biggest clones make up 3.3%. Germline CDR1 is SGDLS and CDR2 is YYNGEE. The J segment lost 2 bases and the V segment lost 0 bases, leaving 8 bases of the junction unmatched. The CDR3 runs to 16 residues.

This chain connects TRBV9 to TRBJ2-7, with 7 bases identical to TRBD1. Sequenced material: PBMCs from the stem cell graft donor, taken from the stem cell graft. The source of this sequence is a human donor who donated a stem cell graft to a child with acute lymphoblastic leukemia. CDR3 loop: CASSVEIRTGAYEQYF. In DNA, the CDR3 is TGTGCCAGCAGCGTAGAGATAAGGACAGGAGCCTACGAGCAGTACTTC. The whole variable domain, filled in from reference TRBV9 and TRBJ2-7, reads DSGVTQTPKHLITATGQRVTLRCSPRSGDLSVYWYQQSLDQGLQFLIQYYNGEERAKGNILERFSAQQFPDLHSELNLSSLELGDSALYFCASSVEIRTGAYEQYFGPGTRLTVT.